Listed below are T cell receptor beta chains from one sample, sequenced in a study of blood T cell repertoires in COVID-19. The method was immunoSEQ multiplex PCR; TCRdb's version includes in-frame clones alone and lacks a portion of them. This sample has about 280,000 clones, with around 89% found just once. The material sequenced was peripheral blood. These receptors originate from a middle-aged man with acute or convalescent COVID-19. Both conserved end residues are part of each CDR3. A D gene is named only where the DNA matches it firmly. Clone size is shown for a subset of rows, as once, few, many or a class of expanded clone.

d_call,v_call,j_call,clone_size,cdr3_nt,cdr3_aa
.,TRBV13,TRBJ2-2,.,TGTGCCAGCAGCTTACCCCTATTACGGACAGCGAACACCGGGGAGCTGTTTTTT,CASSLPLLRTANTGELFF
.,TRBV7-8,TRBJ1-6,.,TGTGCCAGCAGCTTAGTTGGGGGGTCCTATAATTCACCCCTCCACTTT,CASSLVGGSYNSPLHF
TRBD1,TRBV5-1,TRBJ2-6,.,TGCGCCAGCAGCTGGGGGACAGCCGGGGCCAACGTCCTGACTTTC,CASSWGTAGANVLTF
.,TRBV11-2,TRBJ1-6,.,TGTGCCAGCACCTACTCCTATAATTCACCCCTCCACTTT,CASTYSYNSPLHF
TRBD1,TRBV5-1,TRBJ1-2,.,TGCGCCAGCAGCTTAGGAGGGACAGGGGGCGGAAGACGGGGCTACACCTTC,CASSLGGTGGGRRGYTF
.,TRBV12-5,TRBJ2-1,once,TGTGCTAGTGGTCCCTTAGGGGGGGGCTACAATGAGCAGTTCTTC,CASGPLGGGYNEQFF
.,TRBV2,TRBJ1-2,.,TGTGCCAGCGGTCCAGGGAAGGGCTACACCTTC,CASGPGKGYTF
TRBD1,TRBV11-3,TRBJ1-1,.,TGTGCCAGCGGGGCAGGGGGCGAGGGCACTGAAGCTTTCTTT,CASGAGGEGTEAFF
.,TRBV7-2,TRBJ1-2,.,TGTGCCAGCAGCCCTCGACAGGCGACTAACTATGGCTACACCTTC,CASSPRQATNYGYTF
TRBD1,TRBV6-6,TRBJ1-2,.,TGTGCCAGCAGTTGGACAGGGGACGGCTACACCTTC,CASSWTGDGYTF
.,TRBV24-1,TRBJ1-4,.,TGTGCCACCAGTGATTTCGTCGGGACTGGAAATGAAAAACTGTTTTTT,CATSDFVGTGNEKLFF
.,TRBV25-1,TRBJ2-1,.,TGTGCCAGCAGTGAATGGAGGGCTCAGGGGGGCTACAATGAGCAGTTCTTC,CASSEWRAQGGYNEQFF
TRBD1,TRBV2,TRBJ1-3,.,TGTGCCAGCAGTGAGGACAGGGCTGTAGCTGGAAACACCATATATTTT,CASSEDRAVAGNTIYF
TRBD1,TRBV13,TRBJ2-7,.,TGTGCCAGCAGCGGTCGACAGGGGGCGAGAGAGCAGTACTTC,CASSGRQGAREQYF
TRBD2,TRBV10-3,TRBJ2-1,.,TGTGCCATCAAGACTAGCGGGGGCGTATACAATGAGCAGTTCTTC,CAIKTSGGVYNEQFF
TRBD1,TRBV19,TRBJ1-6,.,TGTGCCAGTAGTCCGGGACAGGGGAGCTCCTATAATTCACCCCTCCACTTT,CASSPGQGSSYNSPLHF
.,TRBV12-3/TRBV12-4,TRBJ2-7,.,TGTGCCAGCAGTCCCACAGGGACCTACGAGCAGTACTTC,CASSPTGTYEQYF
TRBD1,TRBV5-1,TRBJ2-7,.,TGCGCCAGCAGCCCGGAAGGGACAGGCGGCAACGAGCAGTACTTC,CASSPEGTGGNEQYF
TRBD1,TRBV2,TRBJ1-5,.,TGTGCCAGCAGTGGGGGGCAGGGGGCTTCGGGCCAGCCCCAGCATTTT,CASSGGQGASGQPQHF
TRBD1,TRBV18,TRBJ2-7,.,TGTGCCAGCTCGTCAGGACAGGTTCACTCCTACGAGCAGTACTTC,CASSSGQVHSYEQYF
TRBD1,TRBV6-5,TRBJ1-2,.,TGTGCCAGCAGAAGGACAGGGGGTGGCTACACCTTC,CASRRTGGGYTF
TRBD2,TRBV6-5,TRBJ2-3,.,TGTGCCAGCAGTTACGACGGGGGGTGGGGCACAGATACGCAGTATTTT,CASSYDGGWGTDTQYF
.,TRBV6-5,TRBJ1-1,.,TGTGCCAGCAGTCCCCGACGGGGAGACACTGAAGCTTTCTTT,CASSPRRGDTEAFF
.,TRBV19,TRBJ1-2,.,TGTGCCAGTAGTATAACAGGGAACTATGGCTACACCTTC,CASSITGNYGYTF
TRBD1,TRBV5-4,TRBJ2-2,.,TGTGCCAGCAGCCTCCCGCCCGGGACAGGGGAGGCCGGGGAGCTGTTTTTT,CASSLPPGTGEAGELFF
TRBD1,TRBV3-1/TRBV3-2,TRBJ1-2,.,TGTGCCAGCAGCGTTTACCGGGACAGGGGGCTCCATGGCTACACCTTC,CASSVYRDRGLHGYTF